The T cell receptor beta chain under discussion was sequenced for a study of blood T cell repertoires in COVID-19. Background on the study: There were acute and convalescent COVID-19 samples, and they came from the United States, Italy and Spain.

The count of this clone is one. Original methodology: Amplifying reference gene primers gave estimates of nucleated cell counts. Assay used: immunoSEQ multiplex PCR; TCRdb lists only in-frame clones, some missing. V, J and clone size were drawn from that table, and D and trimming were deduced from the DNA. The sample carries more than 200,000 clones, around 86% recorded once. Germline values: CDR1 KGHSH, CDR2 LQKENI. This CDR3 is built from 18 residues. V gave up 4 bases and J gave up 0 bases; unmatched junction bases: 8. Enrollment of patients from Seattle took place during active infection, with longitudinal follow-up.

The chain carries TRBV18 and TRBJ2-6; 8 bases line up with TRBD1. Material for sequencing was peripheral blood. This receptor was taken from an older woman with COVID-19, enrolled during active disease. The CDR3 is CASSLSRGQGSGANVLTF. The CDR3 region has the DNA TGTGCCAGCTCACTCAGCAGGGGGCAGGGCTCTGGGGCCAACGTCCTGACTTTC.